This TCR beta chain was identified in a study of shared clonotypes between healthy human individuals. Germline CDR1 is SQVTM and CDR2 is ANQGSEA. CDR3 length: 14 amino acids. The V and J ends lost 5 bases and 0 bases respectively, with 10 bases between them. Sequencing used immunoSEQ multiplex PCR; TCRdb keeps in-frame clones, though not all of them. This repertoire shows about half a million clones, about 85% found once; its top ten account for roughly 13%. Sequenced input: PBMCs. This TCR came from a woman aged 40 to 50 in good health. Some clones in this sample may be carry-over from other donors' samples. The rearrangement uses TRBV29-1 and TRBJ1-4; unclear D gene. In DNA form, the CDR3 reads TGCAGCGTTACGGAATCCACAACTAATGAAAAACTGTTTTTT. Protein product: CSVTESTTNEKLFF.